This TCR beta chain was observed in a study of blood T cell repertoires in COVID-19. Study summary: The origin of the acute and convalescent COVID-19 samples was the United States, Italy and Spain. T cells, B-cell-depleted T cells, or PBMCs supplied cDNA or gDNA.

Per the authors' pipeline: Reference gene primer amplification yielded estimated nucleated cell counts. Sequencing was performed with immunoSEQ multiplex PCR; in TCRdb, only in-frame clones are kept and a portion is missing. V and J calls and clone size are copied from that table; D and trimming were computed from the DNA. The repertoire holds 90,000 to 130,000 clones, with 70% to 90% as singletons. CDR1 is SGHVS, CDR2 FNYEAQ, per germline. There are 16 residues in the CDR3. V was clipped by 4 bases and J by 0 bases, with 16 bases between them. This clone has a single count. The chain couples TRBV7-6 to TRBJ2-7, with D perhaps TRBD2 (6 bases). The specimen sequenced was peripheral blood. This sequence was found in a human donor in a cohort sampled during active COVID-19. This CDR3 reads CASSSSRGSSSYEQYF. The CDR3 nucleotides are TGTGCCAGCAGCTCTTCCCGGGGGAGCAGCTCCTACGAGCAGTACTTC.